Below, 10 T cell receptor beta chains from the same sample are listed, as sequenced in a study of PD-1 blockade in mismatch repair-deficient tumors. The repertoire was sequenced with immunoSEQ multiplex PCR; TCRdb's copy has only in-frame clones and lacks some. The sample has around 38,000 clones, roughly three quarters seen once. Sequenced here: peripheral blood, sampled 4 weeks after starting pembrolizumab. Source of these receptors: an adult with mismatch repair-deficient cancer.

A single count supports this clone. The chain links TRBV4-2 to TRBJ2-5; TRBD2 matches 14 bases. This CDR3 has 16 amino acids. Germline-derived CDR1 and CDR2 are LGHNA and YNFKEQ. The V segment lost 4 bases and the J segment 2 bases; nucleotides outside the gene matches: 3. The CDR3 DNA reads TGTGCCAGCAGCCGGGGGACTAGCGGGAGACAAGAGACCCAGTACTTC. Protein sequence: CASSRGTSGRQETQYF.

The gene calls are TRBV27 and TRBJ1-5; D ambiguous. Germline assignment: CDR1 MNHEY and CDR2 SMNVEV (reference sequence). Trimming pared 2 bases from V and 0 bases from J, leaving 8 bases between. The CDR3 is 15 amino acids. The CDR3 bases are TGTGCCAGCAGTTTAGGAGTGGGTAGCAATCAGCCCCAGCATTTT. This gives the protein CASSLGVGSNQPQHF.

This rearrangement joins TRBV7-6 to TRBJ1-2; D unresolved. V lost 2 bases and J 6 bases, leaving 7 bases between the germline ends. This CDR3 is 12 amino acids long. Germline V gene sequence: CDR1 SGHVS, CDR2 FNYEAQ. CDR3 residues: CASSLNGDGYTF. In DNA form, the CDR3 reads TGTGCCAGCAGCTTAAATGGTGATGGCTACACCTTC.

V usage is TRBV28 and J usage is TRBJ2-7; the D call may be TRBD1 or TRBD2 (5 bases each). The CDR3 runs to 17 residues. Germline-derived CDR1 and CDR2 are MDHEN and SYDVKM. Trimming took 6 bases from V and 0 from J, leaving 21 bases between them. CDR3 amino acids: CASSQGLGRAGSYEQYF. For the CDR3, the DNA is TGTGCCAGCAGCCAAGGACTGGGCAGGGCGGGCTCCTACGAGCAGTACTTC.

Points on this clone: Since a far larger clone is one base different, this is likely a read error. V gene TRBV10-3 combines with J gene TRBJ1-1; TRBD1 aligns across 9 bases. V dropped 5 bases and J dropped 10; count of bases not matched to a gene: 8. Germline CDR1 reads ENHRY; CDR2 reads SYGVKD. The CDR3 spans 13 residues. CDR3 nucleotides: TGTGCCATCAGTTACTCCCCGGACAGGGGAGCTTTCTTT. It translates to CAISYSPDRGAFF.

The chain joins TRBV6-6 to TRBJ2-3; D is ambiguous. The CDR3 sequence is 11 residues long. Between the trimmed V and J ends, which lost 5 bases and 3 bases, there was a span of 3 bases. Germline assignment: CDR1 MNHNY and CDR2 SVGAGI (reference sequence). CDR3: CASSMTDTQYF. CDR3 nucleotides: TGTGCCAGCAGTATGACAGATACGCAGTATTTT.

The chain recombines TRBV5-1 with TRBJ1-3; D remains unclear. From germline, CDR1 is SGHRS and CDR2 YFSETQ. The V gene lost 0 bases and the J gene lost 0 bases, with 13 bases spanning the gap. This CDR3 spans 17 amino acids. CDR3 residues: CASSLGPLRYSGNTIYF. CDR3 coding DNA: TGCGCCAGCAGCTTGGGGCCATTGAGGTACTCTGGAAACACCATATATTTT.

There are a few counts of this clone. The gene calls are TRBV10-1 and TRBJ2-7; D is undetermined. The CDR3 runs to 13 residues. CDR1 and CDR2 from the germline V gene are WNHNN and SYGVQD (reference sequence). V shed 3 bases and J shed 5 bases, with 11 bases lying between them. CDR3 in amino acids: CASSETAFDEQYF. The CDR3, as DNA: TGCGCCAGCAGTGAAACAGCCTTCGACGAGCAGTACTTC.

This sequence joins TRBV6-1 and TRBJ2-5; 12 nucleotides match TRBD2. CDR1 is MNHNS and CDR2 is SASEGT in the germline V gene. The CDR3 has 15 residues. With V trimmed by 2 bases and J by 3 bases, 1 base remained unmatched. The CDR3 nucleotides read TGTGCCAGCAGTGAACTAGCGGGAGGGGAAGAGACCCAGTACTTC. The encoded protein is CASSELAGGEETQYF.

This chain links TRBV10-2 with TRBJ2-7, with 7 bases identical to TRBD2. The CDR3 is 13 residues long. Losses at the gene ends were 7 bases for V and 3 bases for J; bases not matched to a gene: 6. Looked up from germline, CDR1 is WSHSY and CDR2 is SAAADI. CDR3 nucleotide sequence: TGCGCCAGCAATCGGGAGGTGGGCTACGAGCAGTACTTC. Residues: CASNREVGYEQYF.